This T cell receptor beta chain was identified in a study of immune evolution from preneoplasia to lung adenocarcinoma (dated by TCRdb to the early 2020s). For the study in its entirety: HLA loss of heterozygosity was seen in approximately 6.7%, 15% and 36% of AIS, MIA and ADC lesions, and in no AAH lesions. The study combined immune gene expression, TCR sequencing and multiplex immunofluorescence to profile immune contexture across lung adenocarcinoma precursors and invasive adenocarcinoma. Resected precursor lesions (AAH, AIS, MIA) and invasive adenocarcinomas were compared against paired morphologically normal lung tissue. Sample size was based on specimen availability rather than a prior power calculation. Whole exome sequencing and methylation data from the same cohort of nodules were integrated with the immune data. The overall cohort was made up of over 40 patients with pulmonary nodules who had surgical resection. A total of approximately 56 patients contributed TCR sequencing data. The study reported that 100 to 120 samples were used for TCR sequencing. POLYSOLVER was used to infer Class I HLA alleles from exome data, while LOHHLA was used to detect allele-specific HLA loss. Findings and caveats that apply to the study as a whole: Normal lung had the highest top T cell clone frequencies, and these frequencies appeared to fall progressively from AAH through AIS, MIA and invasive adenocarcinoma. The findings rested on association rather than direct causation, and larger cohorts with long-term follow-up and longitudinal biopsies were considered necessary. T cell clonality was highest in KRAS-mutant nodules compared with EGFR-mutant or double wild-type lesions. Because all patients came from Japan and China, whether the findings apply to Western populations was uncertain. Clonality was highest in normal lung, while later-stage lesions appeared to have lower clonality but higher T cell density and diversity.

TCR beta CDR3 regions were sequenced from DNA using the immunoSEQ hsTCRbeta Kit. The paper's data handling went like this. TCR sequencing data were analysed with the ImmunoSEQ Analyzer. T cell clonality was defined as 1 minus Pielou's evenness computed on productive rearrangements. To measure T cell diversity, the inverse Simpson index was applied to productive templates. T cell density was TCR beta template counts normalized to usable DNA, estimated by amplifying and sequencing housekeeping genes. Two-sided Kruskal-Wallis tests were used to compare TCR metrics across histologic stages. In TCRdb, the immuneACCESS table is reduced to in-frame sequences with V and J assigned. These tables do not hold every clone; where another copy was compared, an unresolved V gene accounts for under half, and the others remain unexplained. That table gives V, J and clone size, and the DNA gave D and trimming. The sample data list fewer than 13,000 clones, and 75% to 85% of these were observed just once. In total, the top ten clones hold more than 3% of the sample.

This clone was counted a few times. The clone's antigen remains unknown. Base qualities are not recorded, but no much larger clone differs from it by a single base. Resection was performed on patients in Japan or China between the mid-2010s and the late 2010s. Histologic diagnosis of each case was confirmed independently by two lung cancer pathologists on H&E slides. To enrich premalignant or tumor cells for nucleic acid extraction, macro-dissection was performed after pathologic assessment. The AllPrep DNA/RNA FFPE Kit was used to isolate DNA from FFPE tissue. V trim: 7 bases; J trim: 4 bases; unmatched bases: 13. There are 15 amino acids in the CDR3, from cysteine to phenylalanine inclusive. CDR3 DNA is the only sequence kept; it has 45 bases, read in frame from the first base. CDR1 and CDR2 (SGHNT, YYREEE) derive from the germline V gene (reference sequence).

The chain is assembled from TRBV5-4 and TRBJ1-2, and TRBD1 matches 7 of the central bases. The sequenced sample consisted of FFPE minimally invasive lung adenocarcinoma tissue. The cell subset or site label on this specimen signifies: micro-invasive lung adenocarcinoma (MIA). The TCR was taken from a person aged 70 to 85 with lung adenocarcinoma. The CDR3 region has the sequence CASAPGRTGLYGYTF. The DNA reads as follows: TGTGCCAGCGCACCGGGCCGGACAGGTCTCTATGGCTACACCTTC.